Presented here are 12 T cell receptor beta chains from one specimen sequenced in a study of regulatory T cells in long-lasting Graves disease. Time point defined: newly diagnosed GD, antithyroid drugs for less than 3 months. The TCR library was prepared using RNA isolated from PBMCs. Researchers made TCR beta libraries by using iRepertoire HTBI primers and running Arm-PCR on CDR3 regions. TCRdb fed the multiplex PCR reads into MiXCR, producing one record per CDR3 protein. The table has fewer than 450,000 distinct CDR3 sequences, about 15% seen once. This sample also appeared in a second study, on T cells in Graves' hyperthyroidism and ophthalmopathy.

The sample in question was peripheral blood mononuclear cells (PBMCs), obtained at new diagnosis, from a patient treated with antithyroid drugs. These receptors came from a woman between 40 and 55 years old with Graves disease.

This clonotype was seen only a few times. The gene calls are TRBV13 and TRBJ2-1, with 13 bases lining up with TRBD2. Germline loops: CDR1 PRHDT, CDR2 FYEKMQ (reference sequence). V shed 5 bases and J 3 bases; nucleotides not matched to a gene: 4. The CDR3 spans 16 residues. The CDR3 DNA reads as TGTGCCAGCAGCCCCCGGACTAGCGGGGGCTACAATGAGCAGTTCTTC. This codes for CASSPRTSGGYNEQFF.

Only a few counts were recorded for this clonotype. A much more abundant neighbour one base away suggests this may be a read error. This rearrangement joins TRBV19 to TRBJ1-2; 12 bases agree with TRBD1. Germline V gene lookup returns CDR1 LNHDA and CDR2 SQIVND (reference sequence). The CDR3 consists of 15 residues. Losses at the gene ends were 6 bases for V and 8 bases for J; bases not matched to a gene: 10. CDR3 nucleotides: TGTGCCAGTAGCTACAGCGGGACAGGGGGCTGGGGCTACACCTTC. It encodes CASSYSGTGGWGYTF.

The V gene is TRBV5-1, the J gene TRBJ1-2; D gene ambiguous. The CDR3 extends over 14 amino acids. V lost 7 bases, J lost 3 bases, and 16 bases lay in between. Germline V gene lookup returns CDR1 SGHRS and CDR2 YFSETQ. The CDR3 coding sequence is TGCGCCAGCGCCCCGGGAGAGGATTACTATGGCTACACCTTC. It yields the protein CASAPGEDYYGYTF.

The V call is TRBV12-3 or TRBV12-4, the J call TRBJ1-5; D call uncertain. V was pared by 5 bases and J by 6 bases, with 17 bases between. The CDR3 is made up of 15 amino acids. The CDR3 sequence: CASSQAETTGQPQHF. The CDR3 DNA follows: TGTGCCAGCAGTCAGGCGGAGACGACGGGTCAGCCCCAGCATTTT.

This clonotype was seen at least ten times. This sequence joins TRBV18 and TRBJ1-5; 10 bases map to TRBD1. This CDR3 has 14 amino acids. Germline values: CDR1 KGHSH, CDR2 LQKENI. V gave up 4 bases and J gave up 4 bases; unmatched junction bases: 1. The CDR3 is CASSQDRGNQPQHF. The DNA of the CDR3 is TGTGCCAGCTCACAGGACAGGGGGAATCAGCCCCAGCATTTT.

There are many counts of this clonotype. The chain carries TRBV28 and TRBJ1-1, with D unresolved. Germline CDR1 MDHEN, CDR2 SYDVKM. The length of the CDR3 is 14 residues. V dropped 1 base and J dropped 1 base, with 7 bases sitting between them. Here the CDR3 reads CASSLSAGNTEAFF. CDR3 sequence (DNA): TGTGCCAGCAGTTTATCAGCCGGGAACACTGAAGCTTTCTTT. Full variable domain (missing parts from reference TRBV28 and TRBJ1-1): DVKVTQSSRYLVKRTGEKVFLECVQDMDHENMFWYRQDPGLGLRLIYFSYDVKMKEKGDIPEGYSVSREKKERFSLILESASTNQTSMYLCASSLSAGNTEAFFGQGTRLTVV.

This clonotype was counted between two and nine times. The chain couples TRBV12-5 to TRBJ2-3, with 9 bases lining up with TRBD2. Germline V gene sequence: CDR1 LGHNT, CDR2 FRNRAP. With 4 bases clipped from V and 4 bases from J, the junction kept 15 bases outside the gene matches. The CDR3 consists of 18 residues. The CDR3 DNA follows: TGTGCTAGTGGTTCCCTGGGGGGGCGGGAGGGCCTTCCAGATACGCAGTATTTT. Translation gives CASGSLGGREGLPDTQYF.

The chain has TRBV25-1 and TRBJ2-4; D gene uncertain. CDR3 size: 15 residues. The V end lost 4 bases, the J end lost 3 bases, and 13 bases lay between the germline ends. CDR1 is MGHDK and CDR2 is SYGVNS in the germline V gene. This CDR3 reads CASSGFRRDKNIQYF. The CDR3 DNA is TGTGCCAGCAGTGGATTTAGACGAGACAAAAACATTCAGTACTTC.

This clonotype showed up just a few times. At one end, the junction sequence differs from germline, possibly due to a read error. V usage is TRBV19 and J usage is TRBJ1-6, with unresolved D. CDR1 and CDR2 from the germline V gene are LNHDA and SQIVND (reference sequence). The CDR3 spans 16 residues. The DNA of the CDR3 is TGTGCCAGTAGTAGGTTAAGGGCAGTCAGCGATTCGCCCCTCCACTTT. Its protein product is CASSRLRAVSDSPLHF.

CDR3 amino acids: CASSYGSGNTIYF. Here the CDR3 DNA reads TGTGCCAGCAGCTACGGCTCTGGAAACACCATATATTTT. This chain links TRBV11-3 with TRBJ1-3; D is undetermined. This CDR3 has 13 amino acids. Trimming took off 4 bases at V and 0 bases at J, with 4 bases between the two ends. Germline V gives CDR1 SGHNT, CDR2 YENEEA.

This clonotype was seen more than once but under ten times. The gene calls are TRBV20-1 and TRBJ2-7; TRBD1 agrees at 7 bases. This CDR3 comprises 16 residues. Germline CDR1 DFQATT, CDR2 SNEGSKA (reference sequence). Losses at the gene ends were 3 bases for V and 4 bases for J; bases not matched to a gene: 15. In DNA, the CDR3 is TGCAGTGCTAGCGACCCTCGAGGGGGCGTAGGGTACGAGCAGTACTTC. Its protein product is CSASDPRGGVGYEQYF.

The DNA of the CDR3 is TGCAGTGCTAGAGTGGTTACCGAGCAGTACTTC. Protein: CSARVVTEQYF. The chain carries TRBV20-1 and TRBJ2-7; no firm D call. The V gene's germline CDR1 is DFQATT and CDR2 SNEGSKA (reference sequence). Trimming took 1 base from V and 6 from J, leaving 7 bases between them. The CDR3 runs to 11 residues.